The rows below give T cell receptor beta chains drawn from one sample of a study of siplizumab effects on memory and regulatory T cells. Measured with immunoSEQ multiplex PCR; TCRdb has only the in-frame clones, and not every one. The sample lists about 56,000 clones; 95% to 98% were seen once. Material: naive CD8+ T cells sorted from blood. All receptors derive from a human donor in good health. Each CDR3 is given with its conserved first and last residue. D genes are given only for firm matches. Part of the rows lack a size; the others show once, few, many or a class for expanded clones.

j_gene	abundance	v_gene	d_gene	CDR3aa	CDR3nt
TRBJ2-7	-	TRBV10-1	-	CASDSAEGSYEQYF	TGCGCCAGCGACTCCGCGGAAGGGTCCTACGAGCAGTACTTC
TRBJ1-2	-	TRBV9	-	CASSAQTVNYGYTF	TGTGCCAGCAGCGCACAGACAGTTAACTATGGCTACACCTTC
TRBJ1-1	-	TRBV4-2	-	CASSPIGQGSTEAFF	TGTGCCAGCAGCCCCATCGGCCAGGGGAGCACTGAAGCTTTCTTT
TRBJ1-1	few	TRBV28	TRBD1	CASSTTKRTGGNTEAFF	TGTGCCAGCAGTACCACCAAAAGGACAGGGGGGAACACTGAAGCTTTCTTT
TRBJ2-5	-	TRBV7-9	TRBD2	CASSPGTSGNQVETQYF	TGTGCCAGCAGCCCCGGGACTAGCGGGAATCAAGTAGAGACCCAGTACTTC
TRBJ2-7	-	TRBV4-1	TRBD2	CASSQEHAGLAGAREQYF	TGCGCCAGCAGCCAAGAACACGCGGGACTAGCGGGGGCTCGCGAGCAGTACTTC
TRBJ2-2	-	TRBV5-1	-	CASTPGGELFF	TGCGCCAGCACCCCAGGCGGGGAGCTGTTTTTT
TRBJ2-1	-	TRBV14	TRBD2	CASRPTSGRLNEQFF	TGTGCCAGCAGACCGACTAGCGGGAGGTTGAATGAGCAGTTCTTC
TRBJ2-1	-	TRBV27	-	CASSTLQHGQKYNEQFF	TGTGCCAGCAGTACTCTCCAACACGGACAGAAATACAATGAGCAGTTCTTC
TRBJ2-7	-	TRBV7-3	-	CASSSTTLYEQYF	TGTGCCAGCAGCTCGACTACCCTCTACGAGCAGTACTTC
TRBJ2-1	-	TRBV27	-	CASSPSAPQEQFF	TGTGCCAGCAGTCCGTCGGCTCCTCAGGAGCAGTTCTTC
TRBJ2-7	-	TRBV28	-	CASFRDISSYEQYF	TGTGCCAGCTTCCGGGACATTTCCTCCTACGAGCAGTACTTC
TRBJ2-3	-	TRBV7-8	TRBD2	CASSLGAGGYTDTQYF	TGTGCCAGCAGCTTAGGAGCGGGAGGGTACACAGATACGCAGTATTTT
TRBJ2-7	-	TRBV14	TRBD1	CASSPYRTGGREQYF	TGTGCCAGCAGCCCGTATCGGACAGGGGGGAGGGAGCAGTACTTC
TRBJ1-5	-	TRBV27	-	CASSAQGSDQPQHF	TGTGCCAGCAGTGCACAGGGTAGCGATCAGCCCCAGCATTTT
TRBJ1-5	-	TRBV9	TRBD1	CASSAATGDQPQHF	TGTGCCAGCAGCGCCGCGACAGGGGATCAGCCCCAGCATTTT
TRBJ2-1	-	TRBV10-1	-	CASSDLGEQFF	TGCGCCAGCAGTGACCTAGGTGAGCAGTTCTTC
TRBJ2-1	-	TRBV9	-	CASSVDPNEQFF	TGTGCCAGCAGCGTAGACCCGAATGAGCAGTTCTTC
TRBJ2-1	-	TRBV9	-	CASSNRDDSYNEQFF	TGTGCCAGCAGCAACCGGGACGACTCCTACAATGAGCAGTTCTTC
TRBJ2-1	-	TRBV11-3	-	CASSLEGKYGVDEQFF	TGTGCCAGCAGCTTAGAAGGGAAGTATGGGGTCGATGAGCAGTTCTTC
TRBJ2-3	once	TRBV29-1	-	CSVGGNWAENTDTQYF	TGCAGCGTTGGAGGTAACTGGGCGGAGAACACAGATACGCAGTATTTT
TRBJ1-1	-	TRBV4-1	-	CASSQEDRPTAEAFF	TGCGCCAGCAGCCAAGAAGACAGGCCAACGGCTGAAGCTTTCTTT
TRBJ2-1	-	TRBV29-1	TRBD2	CSVDPAGFNEQFF	TGCAGCGTTGATCCAGCGGGGTTCAATGAGCAGTTCTTC
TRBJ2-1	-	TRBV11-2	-	CASSSGLNNEQFF	TGTGCCAGCAGCTCAGGACTGAACAATGAGCAGTTCTTC
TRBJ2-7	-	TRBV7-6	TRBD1	CASSLRSQGAVNEQYF	TGTGCCAGCAGCTTAAGGTCACAGGGGGCTGTAAACGAGCAGTACTTC
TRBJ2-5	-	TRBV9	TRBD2	CASSVGSSGGRGTQETQYF	TGTGCCAGCAGCGTAGGGTCTAGCGGGGGACGGGGTACTCAAGAGACCCAGTACTTC
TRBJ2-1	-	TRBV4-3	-	CASSQDEGTRNEQFF	TGCGCCAGCAGCCAAGACGAGGGGACCCGCAATGAGCAGTTCTTC
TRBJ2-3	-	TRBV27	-	CASSLLTSDTQYF	TGTGCCAGCAGTTTATTAACCTCAGATACGCAGTATTTT
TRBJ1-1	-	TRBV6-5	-	CASIRGNTEAFF	TGTGCCAGCATTCGGGGGAACACTGAAGCTTTCTTT
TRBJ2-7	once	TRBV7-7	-	CASSPEQGNINEQYF	TGTGCTAGCAGCCCCGAACAGGGTAATATCAACGAGCAGTACTTC
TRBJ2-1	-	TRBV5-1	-	CASSPGRLSYKDEQFF	TGCGCCAGCAGCCCGGGACGGCTATCCTACAAGGATGAGCAGTTCTTC
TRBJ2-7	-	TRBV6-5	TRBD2	CASSPTSGSDEQYF	TGTGCCAGCAGCCCGACTAGCGGGAGTGACGAGCAGTACTTC
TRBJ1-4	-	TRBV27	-	CASSPKDVGEKLFF	TGTGCCAGCAGTCCAAAGGATGTGGGTGAAAAACTGTTTTTT
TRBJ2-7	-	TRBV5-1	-	CASSLGDSSYEQYF	TGCGCCAGCAGCTTGGGAGACAGCTCCTACGAGCAGTACTTC
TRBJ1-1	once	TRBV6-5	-	CASRTGIRTEAFF	TGTGCCAGCAGAACTGGTATTAGGACTGAAGCTTTCTTT
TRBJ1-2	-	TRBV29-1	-	CSVEDGDLGGGYTF	TGCAGCGTTGAAGATGGGGACCTCGGGGGTGGCTACACCTTC
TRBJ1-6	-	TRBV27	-	CASSTNNSPLHF	TGTGCCAGCAGCACTAATAATTCACCCCTCCACTTT
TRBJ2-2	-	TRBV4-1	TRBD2	CASSQVGGRSTGELFF	TGCGCCAGCAGCCAAGTTGGCGGGAGGAGCACCGGGGAGCTGTTTTTT
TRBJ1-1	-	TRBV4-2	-	CASSQEAANTEAFF	TGTGCCAGCAGCCAAGAAGCTGCGAACACTGAAGCTTTCTTT
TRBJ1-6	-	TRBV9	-	CASSGGSGSPLHF	TGTGCCAGCAGCGGCGGTTCGGGATCACCCCTCCACTTT
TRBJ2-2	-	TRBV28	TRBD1	CASDRAHTGELFF	TGTGCCAGCGACAGGGCCCACACCGGGGAGCTGTTTTTT
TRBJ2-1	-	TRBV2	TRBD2	CASGQSGGNEQFF	TGTGCCAGCGGCCAAAGCGGGGGCAATGAGCAGTTCTTC
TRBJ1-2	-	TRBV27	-	CASSLKGHYGYTF	TGTGCCAGCAGTTTAAAGGGGCACTATGGCTACACCTTC
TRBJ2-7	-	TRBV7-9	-	CASSATSGLYEQYF	TGTGCCAGCAGCGCGACTTCTGGGTTATACGAGCAGTACTTC
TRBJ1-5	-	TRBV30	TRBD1	CAWSVGQVGNQPQHF	TGTGCCTGGAGTGTAGGACAGGTCGGCAATCAGCCCCAGCATTTT
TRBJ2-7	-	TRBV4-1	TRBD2	CASRQTTGLAGAYEQYF	TGCGCCAGCAGGCAAACCACTGGACTAGCGGGGGCCTACGAGCAGTACTTC
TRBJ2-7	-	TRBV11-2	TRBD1	CASSLVMGQKYEQYF	TGTGCCAGCAGCTTAGTTATGGGACAGAAGTACGAGCAGTACTTC
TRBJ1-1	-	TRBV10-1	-	CASSETPGGGTEAFF	TGCGCCAGCAGTGAGACCCCGGGAGGAGGCACTGAAGCTTTCTTT
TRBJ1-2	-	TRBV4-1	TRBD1	CASSPTGQGAGYTF	TGCGCCAGCAGTCCCACGGGACAGGGGGCTGGCTACACCTTC
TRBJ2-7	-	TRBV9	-	CASSVGTNYEQYF	TGTGCCAGCAGCGTAGGGACTAACTACGAGCAGTACTTC
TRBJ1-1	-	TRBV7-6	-	CASSLGQVSTEAFF	TGTGCCAGCAGCTTAGGCCAGGTGAGCACTGAAGCTTTCTTT
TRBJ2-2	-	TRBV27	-	CAILNTGELFF	TGTGCCATCCTGAACACCGGGGAGCTGTTTTTT
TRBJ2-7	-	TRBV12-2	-	CASRIKTPYEQYF	TGTGCAAGTCGTATCAAGACACCCTACGAGCAGTACTTC
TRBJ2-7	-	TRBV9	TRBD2	CASSPGTSGAYEQYF	TGTGCCAGCAGCCCCGGGACTAGCGGGGCCTACGAGCAGTACTTC
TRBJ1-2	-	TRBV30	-	CAWSPLAYGYTF	TGTGCCTGGAGTCCCTTGGCCTATGGCTACACCTTC
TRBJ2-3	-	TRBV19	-	CASSAGSTDTQYF	TGTGCCAGTAGCGCGGGAAGCACAGATACGCAGTATTTT
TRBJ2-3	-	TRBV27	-	CASSFLNSTDTQYF	TGTGCCAGCAGTTTTCTGAATAGCACAGATACGCAGTATTTT
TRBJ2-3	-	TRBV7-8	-	CASSLSGSTDTQYF	TGTGCCAGCAGCTTAAGCGGGAGCACAGATACGCAGTATTTT
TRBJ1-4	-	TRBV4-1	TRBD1	CASSRAGQGGDEKLFF	TGCGCCAGCAGCCGAGCAGGACAGGGAGGGGATGAAAAACTGTTTTTT